The 5 T cell receptor beta chains below all came from one sample that was sequenced in a study of T cells expressing NK-cell markers. TCRdb reanalyzed the 5' RACE reads, giving one entry per CDR3 protein sequence and no DNA. This table holds 440,000 or so distinct CDR3 sequences. The sequenced material came from blood T cells: a sorted CD56 or NKG2C T cell subset, CD4+ or CD8+ T cells, or bulk PBMC T cells (not recorded which). These receptors were collected from a woman between 18 and 75 years old in good health.

The chain couples TRBV2 to TRBJ2-2; TCRdb's D call, TRBD2, is unchecked because there is no DNA. The germline V gene encodes CDR1 SNHLY and CDR2 FYNNEI. This CDR3 is built from 15 residues. The CDR3: CASVLAGGPAGELFF.

This chain uses TRBV12-3 or TRBV12-4 with TRBJ2-5; without DNA, the TCRdb call of TRBD1 cannot be checked. The CDR3 sequence is 15 residues long. CDR3 in amino acids: CASTEGDRDQETQYF.

CDR3 protein: CASSLNTRETQYF. The chain couples TRBV12-3 or TRBV12-4 to TRBJ2-5; TCRdb reports TRBD1, a call that lacks DNA to check it against. The CDR3 extends over 13 amino acids.

V usage is TRBV6-5 and J usage is TRBJ2-2; with no DNA, the TCRdb D assignment of TRBD1 cannot be verified. The CDR3 spans 17 residues. The V gene's germline CDR1 is MNHEY and CDR2 SVGAGI. CDR3 amino acids: CASSYAARGRNTGELFF.

The J gene is TRBJ2-2, the V gene TRBV6-2 or TRBV6-3. Per germline, CDR1 MNHEY and CDR2 SVGEGT. This CDR3 is built from 13 residues. Here the CDR3 reads CASNRPRTGELFF.